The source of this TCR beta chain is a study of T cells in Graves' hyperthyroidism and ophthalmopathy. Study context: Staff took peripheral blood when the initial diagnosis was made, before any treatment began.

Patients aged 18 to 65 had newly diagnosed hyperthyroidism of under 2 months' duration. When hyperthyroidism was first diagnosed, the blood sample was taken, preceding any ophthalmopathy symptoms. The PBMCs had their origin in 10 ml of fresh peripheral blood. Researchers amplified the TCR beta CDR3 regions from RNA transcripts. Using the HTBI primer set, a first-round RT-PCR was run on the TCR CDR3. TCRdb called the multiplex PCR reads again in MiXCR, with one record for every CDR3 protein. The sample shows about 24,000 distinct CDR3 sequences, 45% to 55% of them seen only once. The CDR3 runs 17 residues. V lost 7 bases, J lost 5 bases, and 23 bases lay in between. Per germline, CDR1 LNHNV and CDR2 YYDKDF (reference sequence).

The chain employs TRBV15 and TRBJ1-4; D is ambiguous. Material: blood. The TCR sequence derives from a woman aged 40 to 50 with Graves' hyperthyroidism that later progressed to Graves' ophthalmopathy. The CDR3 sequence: CATTPGSPKISNEKLFF. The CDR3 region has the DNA TGTGCCACCACGCCGGGGAGCCCAAAGATTTCGAATGAAAAACTGTTTTTT.